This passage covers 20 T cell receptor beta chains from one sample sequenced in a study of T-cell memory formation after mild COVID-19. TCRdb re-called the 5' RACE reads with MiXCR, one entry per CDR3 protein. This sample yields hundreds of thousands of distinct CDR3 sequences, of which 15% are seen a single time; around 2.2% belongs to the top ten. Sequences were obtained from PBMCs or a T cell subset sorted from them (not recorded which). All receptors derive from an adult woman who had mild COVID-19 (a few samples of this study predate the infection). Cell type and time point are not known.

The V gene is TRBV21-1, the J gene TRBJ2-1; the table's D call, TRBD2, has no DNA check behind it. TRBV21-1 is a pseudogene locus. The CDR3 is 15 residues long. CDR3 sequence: CAPALAGGPYNEQFF. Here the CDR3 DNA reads TGTGCCCCCGCTCTAGCGGGGGGCCCCTACAATGAGCAGTTCTTC.

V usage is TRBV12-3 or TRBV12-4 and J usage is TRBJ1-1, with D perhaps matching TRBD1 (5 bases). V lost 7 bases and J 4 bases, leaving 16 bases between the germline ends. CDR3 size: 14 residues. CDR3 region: CASKPLLGGTEAFF. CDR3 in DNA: TGTGCCAGCAAGCCCCTCCTCGGGGGCACTGAAGCTTTCTTT.

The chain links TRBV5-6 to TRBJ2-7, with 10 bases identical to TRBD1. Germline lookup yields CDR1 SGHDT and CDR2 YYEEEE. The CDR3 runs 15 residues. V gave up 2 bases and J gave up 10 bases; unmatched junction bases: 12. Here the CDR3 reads CASSLTGTGASRQYF. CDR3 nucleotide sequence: TGTGCCAGCAGCTTAACCGGGACAGGGGCCTCCCGTCAGTACTTC.

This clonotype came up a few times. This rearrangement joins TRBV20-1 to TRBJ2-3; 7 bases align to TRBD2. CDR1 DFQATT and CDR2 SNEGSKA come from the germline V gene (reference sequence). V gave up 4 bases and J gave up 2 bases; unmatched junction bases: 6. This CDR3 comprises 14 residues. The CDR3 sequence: CSAISGTTTDTQYF. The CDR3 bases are TGCAGTGCTATCTCCGGGACTACCACAGATACGCAGTATTTT.

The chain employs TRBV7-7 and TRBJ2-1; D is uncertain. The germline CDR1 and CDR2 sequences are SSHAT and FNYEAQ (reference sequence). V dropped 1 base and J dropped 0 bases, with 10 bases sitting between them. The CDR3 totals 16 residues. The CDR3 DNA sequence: TGTGCCAGCAGCTTAGGGCAGGACCCCTCCTACAATGAGCAGTTCTTC. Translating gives CASSLGQDPSYNEQFF.

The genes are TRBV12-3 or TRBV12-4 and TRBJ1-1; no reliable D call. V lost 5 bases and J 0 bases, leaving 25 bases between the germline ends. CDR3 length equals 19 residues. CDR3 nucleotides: TGTGCCAGCAGTCCCTCGAGAGGCTCTTCCTTCTCCATGAACACTGAAGCTTTCTTT. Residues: CASSPSRGSSFSMNTEAFF.

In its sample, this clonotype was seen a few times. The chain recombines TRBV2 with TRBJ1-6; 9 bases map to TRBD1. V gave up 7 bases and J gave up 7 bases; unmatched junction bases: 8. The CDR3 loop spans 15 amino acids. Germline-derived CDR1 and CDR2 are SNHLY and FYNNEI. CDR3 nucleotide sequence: TGTGCCAGCATCGGACAGGGGTTACAAAATTCACCCCTCCACTTT. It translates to CASIGQGLQNSPLHF.

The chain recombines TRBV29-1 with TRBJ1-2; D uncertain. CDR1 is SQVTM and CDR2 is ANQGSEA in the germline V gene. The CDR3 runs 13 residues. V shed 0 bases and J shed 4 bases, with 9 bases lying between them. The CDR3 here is CSVEDAMTYGYTF. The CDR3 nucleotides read TGCAGCGTTGAAGATGCTATGACCTATGGCTACACCTTC.

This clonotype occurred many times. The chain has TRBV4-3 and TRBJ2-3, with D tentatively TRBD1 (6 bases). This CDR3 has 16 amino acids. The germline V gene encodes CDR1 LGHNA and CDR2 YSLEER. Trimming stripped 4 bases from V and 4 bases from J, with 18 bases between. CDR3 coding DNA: TGCGCCAGCAGCCTCACATTCTCACAGGGACCAGATACGCAGTATTTT. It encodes CASSLTFSQGPDTQYF.

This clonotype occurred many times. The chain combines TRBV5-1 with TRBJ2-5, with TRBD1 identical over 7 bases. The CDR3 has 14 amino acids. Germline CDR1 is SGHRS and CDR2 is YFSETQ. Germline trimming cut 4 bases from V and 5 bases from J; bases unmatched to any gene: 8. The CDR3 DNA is TGCGCCAGCAGCCCGGGACAGCCGGCGGAGACCCAGTACTTC. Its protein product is CASSPGQPAETQYF.

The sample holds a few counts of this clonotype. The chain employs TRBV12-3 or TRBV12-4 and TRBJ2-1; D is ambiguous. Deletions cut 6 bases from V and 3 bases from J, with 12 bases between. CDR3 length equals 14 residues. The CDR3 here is CASRSVRSYNEQFF. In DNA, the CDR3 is TGTGCCAGCAGGAGCGTTCGAAGCTACAATGAGCAGTTCTTC.

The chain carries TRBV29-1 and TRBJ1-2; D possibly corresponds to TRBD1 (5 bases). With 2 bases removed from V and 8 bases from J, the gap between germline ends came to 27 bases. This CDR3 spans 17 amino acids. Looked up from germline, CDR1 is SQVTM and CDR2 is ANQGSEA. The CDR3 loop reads CSVEKPSKGSFSYGYTF. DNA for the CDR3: TGCAGCGTTGAAAAGCCTTCGAAGGGGAGCTTCTCCTACGGCTACACCTTC.

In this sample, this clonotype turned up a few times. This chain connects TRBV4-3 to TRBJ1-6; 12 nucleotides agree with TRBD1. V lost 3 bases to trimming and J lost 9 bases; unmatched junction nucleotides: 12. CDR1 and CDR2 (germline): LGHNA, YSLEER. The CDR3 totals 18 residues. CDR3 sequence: CASSQKGGTGGNGSPLHF. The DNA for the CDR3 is TGCGCCAGCAGCCAGAAGGGTGGGACAGGGGGCAACGGTTCACCCCTCCACTTT.

In DNA, the CDR3 is TGTGCCAGCAGCCTCGTGGGGACTAGCGGAAGTACGCAGTATTTT. Its protein product is CASSLVGTSGSTQYF. J is TRBJ2-3 and V is TRBV9, with TRBD2 matching 11 bases. The CDR3 consists of 15 residues. From germline, CDR1 is SGDLS and CDR2 YYNGEE. V lost 4 bases to trimming and J lost 8 bases; unmatched junction nucleotides: 9.

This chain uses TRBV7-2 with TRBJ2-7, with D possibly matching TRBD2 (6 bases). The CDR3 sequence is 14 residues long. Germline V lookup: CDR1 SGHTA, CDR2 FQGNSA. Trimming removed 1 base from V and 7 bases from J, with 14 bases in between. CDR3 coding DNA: TGTGCCAGCAGCTTAGTCCCGGGAGTGGGTGAGCAGTACTTC. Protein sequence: CASSLVPGVGEQYF.

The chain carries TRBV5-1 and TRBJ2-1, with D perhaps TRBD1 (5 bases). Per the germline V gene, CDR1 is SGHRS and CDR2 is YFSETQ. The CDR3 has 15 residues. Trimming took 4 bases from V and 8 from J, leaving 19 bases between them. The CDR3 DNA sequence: TGCGCCAGCAGCCTATACGTAGGGGCGGCGGATGAGCAGTTCTTC. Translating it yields CASSLYVGAADEQFF.

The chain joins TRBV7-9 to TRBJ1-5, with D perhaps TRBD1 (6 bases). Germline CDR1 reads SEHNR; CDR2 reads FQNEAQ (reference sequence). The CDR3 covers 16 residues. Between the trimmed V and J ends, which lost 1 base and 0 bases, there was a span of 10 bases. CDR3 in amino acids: CASSLGGTTSNQPQHF. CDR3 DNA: TGTGCCAGCAGCTTAGGCGGGACAACTAGCAATCAGCCCCAGCATTTT.

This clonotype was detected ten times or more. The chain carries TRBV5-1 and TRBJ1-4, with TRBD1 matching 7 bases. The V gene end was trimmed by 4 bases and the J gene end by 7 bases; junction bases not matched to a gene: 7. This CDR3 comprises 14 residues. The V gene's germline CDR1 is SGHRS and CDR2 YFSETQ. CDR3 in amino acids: CASSPGTVAEKLFF. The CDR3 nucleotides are TGCGCCAGCAGCCCTGGGACAGTGGCTGAAAAACTGTTTTTT.

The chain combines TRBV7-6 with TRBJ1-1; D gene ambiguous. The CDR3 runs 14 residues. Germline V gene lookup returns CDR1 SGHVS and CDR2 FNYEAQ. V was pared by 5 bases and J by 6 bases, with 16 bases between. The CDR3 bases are TGTGCCAGCAGCCCTCAGCAAGCATTTTCTGAAGCTTTCTTT. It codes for CASSPQQAFSEAFF.

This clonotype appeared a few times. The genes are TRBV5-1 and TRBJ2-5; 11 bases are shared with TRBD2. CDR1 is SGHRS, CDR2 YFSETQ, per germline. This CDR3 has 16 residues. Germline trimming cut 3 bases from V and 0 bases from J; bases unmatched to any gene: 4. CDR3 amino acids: CASSWGLAEDQETQYF. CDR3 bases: TGCGCCAGCAGCTGGGGACTAGCGGAGGACCAAGAGACCCAGTACTTC.